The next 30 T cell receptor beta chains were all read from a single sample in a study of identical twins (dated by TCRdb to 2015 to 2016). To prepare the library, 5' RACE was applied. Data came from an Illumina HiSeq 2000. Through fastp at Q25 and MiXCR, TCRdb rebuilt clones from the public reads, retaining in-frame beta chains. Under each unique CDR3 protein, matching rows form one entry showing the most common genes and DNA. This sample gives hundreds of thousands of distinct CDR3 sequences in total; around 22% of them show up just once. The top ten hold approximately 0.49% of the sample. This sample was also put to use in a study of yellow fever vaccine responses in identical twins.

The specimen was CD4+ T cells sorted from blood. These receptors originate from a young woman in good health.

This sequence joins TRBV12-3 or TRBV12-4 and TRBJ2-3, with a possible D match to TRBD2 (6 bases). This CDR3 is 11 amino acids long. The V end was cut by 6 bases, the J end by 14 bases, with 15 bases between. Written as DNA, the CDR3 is TGTGCCAGCAGCGACGGGCTAGCGTCGTATTTT. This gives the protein CASSDGLASYF.

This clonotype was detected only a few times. CDR3 residues: CASSFPQGSNEQFF. In nucleotides, the CDR3 is TGTGCCAGCAGCTTCCCGCAGGGCAGCAATGAGCAGTTCTTC. This chain connects TRBV11-2 to TRBJ2-1; tentative D call: TRBD1 (5 bases). The V end was cut by 3 bases, the J end by 6 bases, with 12 bases between. The CDR3 consists of 14 residues. Germline lookup yields CDR1 SGHAT and CDR2 FQNNGV.

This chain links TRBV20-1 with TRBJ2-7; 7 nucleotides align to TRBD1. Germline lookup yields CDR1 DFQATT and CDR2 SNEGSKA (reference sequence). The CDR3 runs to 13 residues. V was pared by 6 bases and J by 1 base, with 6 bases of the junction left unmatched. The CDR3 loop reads CSAPGQYSYEQYF. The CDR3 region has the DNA TGCAGTGCACCGGGACAGTATTCCTACGAGCAGTACTTC.

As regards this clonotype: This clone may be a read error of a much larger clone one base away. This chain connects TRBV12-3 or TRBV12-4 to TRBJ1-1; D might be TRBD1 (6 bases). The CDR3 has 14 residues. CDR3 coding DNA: TGTGCCGGCAGTTTTCGGGGGGCGGGCACTGAAGCTTTCTTT. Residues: CAGSFRGAGTEAFF.

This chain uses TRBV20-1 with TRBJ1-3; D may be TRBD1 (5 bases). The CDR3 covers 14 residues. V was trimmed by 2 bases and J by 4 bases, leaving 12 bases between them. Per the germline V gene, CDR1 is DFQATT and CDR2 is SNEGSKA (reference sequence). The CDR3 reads CSARLGGFGNTIYF. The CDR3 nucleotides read TGCAGTGCTAGACTGGGGGGGTTCGGAAACACCATATATTTT.

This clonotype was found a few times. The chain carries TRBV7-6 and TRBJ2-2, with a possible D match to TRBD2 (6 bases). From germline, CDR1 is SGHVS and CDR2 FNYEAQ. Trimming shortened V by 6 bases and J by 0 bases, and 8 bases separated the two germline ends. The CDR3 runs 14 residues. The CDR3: CASRGLSNTGELFF. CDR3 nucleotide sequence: TGTGCCAGCAGGGGACTTTCGAACACCGGGGAGCTGTTTTTT.

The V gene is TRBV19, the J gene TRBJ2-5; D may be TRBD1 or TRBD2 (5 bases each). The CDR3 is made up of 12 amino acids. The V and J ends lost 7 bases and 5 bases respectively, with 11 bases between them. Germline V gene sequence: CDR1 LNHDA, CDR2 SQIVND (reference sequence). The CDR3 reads CASTGWGETQYF. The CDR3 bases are TGTGCCAGTACAGGATGGGGGGAGACCCAGTACTTC.

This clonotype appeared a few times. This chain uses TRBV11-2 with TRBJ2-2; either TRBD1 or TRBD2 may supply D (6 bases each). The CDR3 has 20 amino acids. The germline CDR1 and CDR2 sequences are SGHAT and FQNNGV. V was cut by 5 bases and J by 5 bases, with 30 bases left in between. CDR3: CASSTQGSRDQYKNTGELFF. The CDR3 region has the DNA TGTGCCAGCAGCACCCAGGGGTCGCGGGACCAGTATAAGAATACCGGGGAGCTGTTTTTT. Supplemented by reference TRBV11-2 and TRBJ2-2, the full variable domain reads EAGVAQSPRYKIIEKRQSVAFWCNPISGHATLYWYQQILGQGPKLLIQFQNNGVVDDSQLPKDRFSAERLKGVDSTLKIQPAKLEDSAVYLCASSTQGSRDQYKNTGELFFGEGSRLTVL.

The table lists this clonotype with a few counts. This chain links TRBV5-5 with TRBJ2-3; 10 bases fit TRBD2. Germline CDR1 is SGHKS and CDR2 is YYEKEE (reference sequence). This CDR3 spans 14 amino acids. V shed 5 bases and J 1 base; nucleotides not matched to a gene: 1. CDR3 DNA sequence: TGTGCCAGCAGTGGGACTAGCGGCACAGATACGCAGTATTTT. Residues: CASSGTSGTDTQYF.

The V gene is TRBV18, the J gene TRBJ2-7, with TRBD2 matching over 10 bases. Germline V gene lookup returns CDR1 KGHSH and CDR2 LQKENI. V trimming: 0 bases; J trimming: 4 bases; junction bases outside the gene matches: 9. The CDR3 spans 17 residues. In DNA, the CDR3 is TGTGCCAGCTCACCACCGCTAGCGGGAGAAGGATCTTACGAGCAGTACTTC. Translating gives CASSPPLAGEGSYEQYF.

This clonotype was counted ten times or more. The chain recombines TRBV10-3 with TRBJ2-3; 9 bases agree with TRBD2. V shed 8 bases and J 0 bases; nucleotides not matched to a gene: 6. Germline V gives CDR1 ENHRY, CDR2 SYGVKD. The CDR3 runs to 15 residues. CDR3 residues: CAIGGLAGSTDTQYF. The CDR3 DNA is TGTGCCATCGGCGGGCTAGCGGGGAGCACAGATACGCAGTATTTT.

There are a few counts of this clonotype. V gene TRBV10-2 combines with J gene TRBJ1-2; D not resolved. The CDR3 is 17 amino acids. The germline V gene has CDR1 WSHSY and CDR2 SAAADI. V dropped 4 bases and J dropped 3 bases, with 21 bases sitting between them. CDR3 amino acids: CASSAMGTVGGDYGYTF. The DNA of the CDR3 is TGCGCCAGCAGTGCGATGGGAACGGTCGGTGGAGACTATGGCTACACCTTC.

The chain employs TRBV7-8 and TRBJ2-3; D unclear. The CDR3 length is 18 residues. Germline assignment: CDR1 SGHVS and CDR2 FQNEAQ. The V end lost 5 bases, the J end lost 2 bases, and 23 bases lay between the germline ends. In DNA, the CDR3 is TGTGCCAGCAGCCAACCCACCGGGCGGCTAGTCCCCACAGATACGCAGTATTTT. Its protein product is CASSQPTGRLVPTDTQYF. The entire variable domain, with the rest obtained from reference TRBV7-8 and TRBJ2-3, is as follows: GAGVSQSPRYKVAKRGQDVALRCDPISGHVSLFWYQQALGQGPEFLTYFQNEAQLDKSGLPSDRFFAERPEGSVSTLKIQRTQQEDSAVYLCASSQPTGRLVPTDTQYFGPGTRLTVL.

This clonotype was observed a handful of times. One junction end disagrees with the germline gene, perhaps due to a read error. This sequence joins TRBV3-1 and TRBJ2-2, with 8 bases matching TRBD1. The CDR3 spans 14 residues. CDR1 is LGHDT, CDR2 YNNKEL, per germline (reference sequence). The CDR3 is CASSQGQGIRELSF. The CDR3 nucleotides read TGTGCCAGCAGCCAAGGACAGGGGATACGGGAGCTGTCTTTT.

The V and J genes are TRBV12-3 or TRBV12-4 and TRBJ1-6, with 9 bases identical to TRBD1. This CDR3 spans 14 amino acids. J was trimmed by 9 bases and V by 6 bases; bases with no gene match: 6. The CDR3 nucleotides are TGTGCCAGCAGCCGGGACAGGGAGGTTTCACCCCTCCACTTT. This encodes CASSRDREVSPLHF.

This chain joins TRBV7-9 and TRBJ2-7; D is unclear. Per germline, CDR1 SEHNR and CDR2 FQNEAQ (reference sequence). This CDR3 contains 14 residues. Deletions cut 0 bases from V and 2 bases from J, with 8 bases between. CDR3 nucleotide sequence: TGTGCCAGCAGCTTAGCCGGCAGAGCCTACGAGCAGTACTTC. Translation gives CASSLAGRAYEQYF.

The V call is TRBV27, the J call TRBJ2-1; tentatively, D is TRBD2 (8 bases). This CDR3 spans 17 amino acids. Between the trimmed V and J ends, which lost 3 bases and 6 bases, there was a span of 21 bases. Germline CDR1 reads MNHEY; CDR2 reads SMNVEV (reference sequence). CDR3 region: CASSFGKGAAGGNEQFF. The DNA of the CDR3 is TGTGCCAGCAGTTTTGGAAAGGGGGCGGCGGGAGGCAATGAGCAGTTCTTC.

CDR3 bases: TGTGCCAGCAGCCCCACCAGGCAGAAGAACACTGAAGCTTTCTTT. It specifies CASSPTRQKNTEAFF. The gene calls are TRBV3-1 and TRBJ1-1; D is uncertain. Trimming cost V 4 bases and J 1 base, with 13 bases left between them. The germline V gene has CDR1 LGHDT and CDR2 YNNKEL (reference sequence). The CDR3 sequence is 15 residues long.

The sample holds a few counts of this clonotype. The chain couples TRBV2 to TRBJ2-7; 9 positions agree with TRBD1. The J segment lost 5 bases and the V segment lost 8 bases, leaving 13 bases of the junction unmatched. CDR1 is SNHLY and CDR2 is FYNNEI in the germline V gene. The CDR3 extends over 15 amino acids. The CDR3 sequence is CASSLAGTGRDEQYF. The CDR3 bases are TGTGCCAGCTCACTTGCCGGGACAGGGAGGGACGAGCAGTACTTC.

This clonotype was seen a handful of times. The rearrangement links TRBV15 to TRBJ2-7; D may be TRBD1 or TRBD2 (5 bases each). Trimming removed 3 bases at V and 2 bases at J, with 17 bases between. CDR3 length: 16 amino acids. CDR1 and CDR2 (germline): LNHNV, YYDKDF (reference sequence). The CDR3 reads CATSSQFGTLPYEQYF. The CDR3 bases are TGTGCCACCAGCAGCCAATTCGGGACCCTCCCCTACGAGCAGTACTTC.

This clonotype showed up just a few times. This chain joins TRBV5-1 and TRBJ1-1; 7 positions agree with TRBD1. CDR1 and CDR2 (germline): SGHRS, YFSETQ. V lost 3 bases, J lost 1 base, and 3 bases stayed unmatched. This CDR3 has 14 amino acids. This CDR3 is CASSSRGQNTEAFF. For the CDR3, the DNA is TGCGCCAGCAGCTCTAGGGGGCAGAACACTGAAGCTTTCTTT.

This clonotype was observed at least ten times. The CDR3 reads CSVTGGTYNEQFF. The CDR3, as DNA: TGCAGCGTTACGGGAGGGACCTACAATGAGCAGTTCTTC. The V and J genes are TRBV29-1 and TRBJ2-1; 8 nucleotides align to TRBD2. The CDR3 totals 13 residues. With 5 bases clipped from V and 2 bases from J, the junction kept 2 bases outside the gene matches. Germline assignment: CDR1 SQVTM and CDR2 ANQGSEA.

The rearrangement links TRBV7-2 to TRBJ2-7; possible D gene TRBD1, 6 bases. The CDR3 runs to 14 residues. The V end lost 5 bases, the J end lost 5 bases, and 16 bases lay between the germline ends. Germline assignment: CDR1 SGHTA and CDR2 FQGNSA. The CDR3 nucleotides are TGTGCCAGCAGCCCGGACAGTGGAAGGGACGAGCAGTACGTC. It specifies CASSPDSGRDEQYV.

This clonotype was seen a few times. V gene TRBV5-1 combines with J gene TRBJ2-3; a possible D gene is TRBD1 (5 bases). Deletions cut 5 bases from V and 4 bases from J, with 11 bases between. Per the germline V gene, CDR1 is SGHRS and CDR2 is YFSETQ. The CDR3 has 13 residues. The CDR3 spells CASSLGPADTQYF. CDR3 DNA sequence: TGCGCCAGCAGTCTGGGGCCCGCAGATACGCAGTATTTT.

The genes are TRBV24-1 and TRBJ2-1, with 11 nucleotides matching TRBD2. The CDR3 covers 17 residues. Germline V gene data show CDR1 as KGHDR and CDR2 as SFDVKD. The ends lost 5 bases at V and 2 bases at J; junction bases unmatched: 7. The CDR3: CATSGSLAGGAYNEQFF. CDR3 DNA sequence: TGTGCCACCAGTGGATCGTTAGCGGGAGGGGCCTACAATGAGCAGTTCTTC.

CDR3 sequence reads: CASSLGGGVTEAFF. The DNA of the CDR3 is TGTGCCAGCAGTTTAGGGGGAGGTGTGACTGAAGCTTTCTTT. V gene TRBV12-3 or TRBV12-4 combines with J gene TRBJ1-1, with D hard to call. The CDR3 sequence is 14 residues long. The V and J ends lost 1 base and 5 bases respectively, with 11 bases between them.

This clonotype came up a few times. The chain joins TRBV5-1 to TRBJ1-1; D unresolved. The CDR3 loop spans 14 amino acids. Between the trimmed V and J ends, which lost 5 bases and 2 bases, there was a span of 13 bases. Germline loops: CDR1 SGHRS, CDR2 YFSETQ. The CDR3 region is CASRVGRPNTEAFF. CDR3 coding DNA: TGCGCCAGCAGAGTGGGCAGGCCAAACACTGAAGCTTTCTTT.

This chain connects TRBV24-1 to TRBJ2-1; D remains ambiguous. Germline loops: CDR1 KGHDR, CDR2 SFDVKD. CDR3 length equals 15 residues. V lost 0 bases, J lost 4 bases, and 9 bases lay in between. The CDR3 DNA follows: TGTGCCACCAGTGATTTGTCGGCTGCTTACAATGAGCAGTTCTTC. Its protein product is CATSDLSAAYNEQFF.

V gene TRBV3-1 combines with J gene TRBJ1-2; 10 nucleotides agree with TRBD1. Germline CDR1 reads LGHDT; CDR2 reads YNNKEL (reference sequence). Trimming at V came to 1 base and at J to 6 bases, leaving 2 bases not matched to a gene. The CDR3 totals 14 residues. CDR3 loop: CASSQAGQGNGYTF. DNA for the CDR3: TGTGCCAGCAGCCAAGCGGGACAGGGGAATGGCTACACCTTC. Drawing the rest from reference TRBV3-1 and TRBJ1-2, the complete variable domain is DTAVSQTPKYLVTQMGNDKSIKCEQNLGHDTMYWYKQDSKKFLKIMFSYNNKELIINETVPNRFSPKSPDKAHLNLHINSLELGDSAVYFCASSQAGQGNGYTFGSGTRLTVV.

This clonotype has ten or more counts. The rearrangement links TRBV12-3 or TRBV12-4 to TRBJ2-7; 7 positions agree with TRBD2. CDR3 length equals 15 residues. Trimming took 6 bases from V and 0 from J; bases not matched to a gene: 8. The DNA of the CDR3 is TGTGCCAGCAGCCTTTCATCGGGGGGCTCCTACGAGCAGTACGTC. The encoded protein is CASSLSSGGSYEQYV.